These 24 T cell receptor beta chains came from one sample sequenced in a study of blood T cell repertoires in COVID-19. Produced via immunoSEQ multiplex PCR; TCRdb's table is partial and in-frame only. This table has about 340,000 clones, roughly 90% appearing once. Sequencing was done on a sample of peripheral blood. Receptor source: a woman aged 60-75 years with COVID-19, enrolled during active disease.

The chain employs TRBV6-5 and TRBJ2-7; 9 nucleotides align to TRBD1. Germline assignment: CDR1 MNHEY and CDR2 SVGAGI. This CDR3 has 14 residues. V trimming: 6 bases; J trimming: 0 bases; junction bases outside the gene matches: 3. The DNA for the CDR3 is TGTGCCAGCAGGGGACAGGGTATCTCCTACGAGCAGTACTTC. Its protein is CASRGQGISYEQYF.

The CDR3 here is CASSHLSSPGSETQYF. DNA for the CDR3: TGTGCCAGTAGTCACCTATCGAGTCCAGGATCAGAGACCCAGTACTTC. The chain employs TRBV19 and TRBJ2-5; no firm D call. V lost 5 bases and J 4 bases, leaving 20 bases between the germline ends. Germline V gene lookup returns CDR1 LNHDA and CDR2 SQIVND (reference sequence). The CDR3 has 16 amino acids.

V gene TRBV18 combines with J gene TRBJ2-2; D ambiguous. This CDR3 spans 14 amino acids. Trimming shortened V by 0 bases and J by 6 bases, and 8 bases separated the two germline ends. CDR1 and CDR2 from the germline V gene are KGHSH and LQKENI. CDR3 residues: CASSPPRLSGELFF. CDR3 in DNA: TGTGCCAGCTCACCACCGAGACTCTCCGGGGAGCTGTTTTTT.

This chain joins TRBV6-4 and TRBJ2-3, with 12 bases that match TRBD2. The V gene's germline CDR1 is MRHNA and CDR2 SNTAGT. This CDR3 region has 22 residues. The V and J ends lost 2 bases and 3 bases, in that order; junction bases with no gene match: 21. The DNA for the CDR3 is TGTGCCAGCAGTGACCAGACGGAAGCTTCAGACCGGACTAGCGGGAATACAGATACGCAGTATTTT. Amino acids: CASSDQTEASDRTSGNTDTQYF.

V is TRBV11-3 and J is TRBJ2-7; 7 bases align to TRBD1. CDR3 size: 16 residues. With 0 bases clipped from V and 2 bases from J, the junction kept 7 bases outside the gene matches. Germline V gene data show CDR1 as SGHNT and CDR2 as YENEEA. CDR3 sequence reads: CASSLDLTGAAYEQYF. CDR3 DNA: TGTGCCAGCAGCTTAGATCTAACAGGGGCGGCCTACGAGCAGTACTTC. Variable domain in full (rest from reference TRBV11-3 and TRBJ2-7): EAGVVQSPRYKIIEKKQPVAFWCNPISGHNTLYWYLQNLGQGPELLIRYENEEAVDDSQLPKDRFSAERLKGVDSTLKIQPAELGDSAVYLCASSLDLTGAAYEQYFGPGTRLTVT.

The J gene is TRBJ1-5, the V gene TRBV7-2; 8 bases align to TRBD1. The CDR3 has 14 amino acids. Germline V gene lookup returns CDR1 SGHTA and CDR2 FQGNSA. J was trimmed by 7 bases and V by 5 bases; bases with no gene match: 7. The CDR3 here is CASSPDRGGQPQHF. The CDR3 nucleotides are TGTGCCAGCAGCCCTGACAGGGGTGGGCAGCCCCAGCATTTT.

The chain employs TRBV11-3 and TRBJ1-2; no reliable D call. Germline V gene sequence: CDR1 SGHNT, CDR2 YENEEA. The CDR3 covers 15 residues. V dropped 4 bases and J dropped 0 bases, with 12 bases sitting between them. Here the CDR3 reads CASSSLGKANYGYTF. The CDR3 DNA is TGTGCCAGCAGCTCGCTCGGGAAGGCTAACTATGGCTACACCTTC.

The chain joins TRBV24-1 to TRBJ2-1; D perhaps matches TRBD1 (6 bases). Between the trimmed V and J ends, which lost 4 bases and 6 bases, there was a span of 18 bases. The length of the CDR3 is 16 residues. Germline V gives CDR1 KGHDR, CDR2 SFDVKD. The CDR3 DNA reads as TGTGCCACCAGTGACCCAGACCCTCGAGGGGGCAATGAGCAGTTCTTC. This gives the protein CATSDPDPRGGNEQFF.

CDR3 in DNA: TGTGCCAGCAGTGATATGAACACTGAAGCTTTCTTT. Its protein is CASSDMNTEAFF. This chain connects TRBV6-1 to TRBJ1-1, with D uncertain. There are 12 residues in the CDR3. V was shortened by 3 bases and J by 0 bases, with 2 bases between the two germline ends. CDR1 and CDR2 from the germline V gene are MNHNS and SASEGT.

V and J are TRBV30 and TRBJ1-1; 7 nucleotides match TRBD1. Per the germline V gene, CDR1 is GTSNPN and CDR2 is SVGIG (reference sequence). V was clipped by 5 bases and J by 4 bases; unmatched bases: 4. The CDR3 covers 12 residues. DNA for the CDR3: TGTGCCTGGGACAGACAGGGCACTGAAGCTTTCTTT. This sequence encodes CAWDRQGTEAFF.

The chain combines TRBV12-5 with TRBJ1-2; no reliable D call. The CDR3 totals 14 residues. V shed 7 bases and J shed 0 bases, with 12 bases lying between them. Germline V gene sequence: CDR1 LGHNT, CDR2 FRNRAP. The CDR3 protein is CASATPGANYGYTF. In nucleotides, the CDR3 is TGTGCTAGTGCCACGCCGGGAGCTAACTATGGCTACACCTTC.

The rearrangement links TRBV7-9 to TRBJ2-1, with 12 positions matching TRBD2. Germline CDR1 and CDR2: SEHNR and FQNEAQ (reference sequence). The CDR3 contains 16 residues. V shed 6 bases, J shed 4 bases, and the junction held 7 bases outside the gene matches. The CDR3 here is CASSLPSGGGYNEQFF. The CDR3 DNA sequence: TGTGCCAGCAGTCTACCTAGCGGGGGGGGATACAATGAGCAGTTCTTC.

The count of this clone is one. The J gene is TRBJ2-1, the V gene TRBV9, with 16 positions matching TRBD2. The CDR3 extends over 19 amino acids. Germline CDR1 SGDLS, CDR2 YYNGEE. Trimming at V came to 0 bases and at J to 6 bases, leaving 9 bases not matched to a gene. The CDR3 region is CASSVDLGTSGGARNEQFF. CDR3 nucleotides: TGTGCCAGCAGCGTAGATCTTGGGACTAGCGGGGGGGCACGCAATGAGCAGTTCTTC.

The rearrangement uses TRBV6-2 or TRBV6-3 and TRBJ1-6, with 7 bases identical to TRBD1. The CDR3 covers 14 residues. V lost 5 bases, J lost 9 bases, and 7 bases stayed unmatched. Germline loops: CDR1 MNHEY, CDR2 SVGEGT. CDR3 coding DNA: TGTGCCAGCAGTCCCGGGACAGACCTTTCACCCCTCCACTTT. Protein product: CASSPGTDLSPLHF.

The chain employs TRBV18 and TRBJ2-7, with 7 bases lining up with TRBD1. J lost 2 bases, V lost 4 bases, and 14 bases had no gene match. This CDR3 is 17 amino acids long. Germline assignment: CDR1 KGHSH and CDR2 LQKENI. The CDR3 nucleotides read TGTGCCAGCTCACGAGTTGGGACAGCGCAATCCCCCTACGAGCAGTACTTC. Protein product: CASSRVGTAQSPYEQYF.

This clone was detected many times. V usage is TRBV7-9 and J usage is TRBJ2-1; a weak D match, TRBD2 (7 bases). The CDR3 covers 19 residues. Trimming shortened V by 5 bases and J by 6 bases, and 29 bases separated the two germline ends. Per germline, CDR1 SEHNR and CDR2 FQNEAQ (reference sequence). This chain's CDR3 is CASSTPRGAPGIRSNEQFF. The CDR3 DNA reads TGTGCCAGCAGCACCCCACGGGGGGCCCCGGGGATACGGAGCAATGAGCAGTTCTTC.

The chain joins TRBV9 to TRBJ2-3; 8 bases agree with TRBD2. CDR1 and CDR2 (germline): SGDLS, YYNGEE. CDR3 length: 16 residues. The trim removed 0 bases at V and 8 bases at J, leaving 11 bases unmatched. This CDR3 is CASSVATSGPGSTQYF. The CDR3 bases are TGTGCCAGCAGCGTAGCAACTAGCGGTCCTGGGAGTACGCAGTATTTT. The full variable domain, rest sourced from reference TRBV9 and TRBJ2-3, is DSGVTQTPKHLITATGQRVTLRCSPRSGDLSVYWYQQSLDQGLQFLIQYYNGEERAKGNILERFSAQQFPDLHSELNLSSLELGDSALYFCASSVATSGPGSTQYFGPGTRLTVL.

The chain links TRBV9 to TRBJ2-5; TRBD2 might be the D (5 bases). CDR1 and CDR2 (germline): SGDLS, YYNGEE. Trimming removed 3 bases from V and 5 bases from J, with 26 bases in between. The CDR3 spans 18 residues. The CDR3 DNA is TGTGCCAGCAGCGCGAGGCCCGGGCGGGCCTTGGGTTGGGAGACCCAGTACTTC. Residues: CASSARPGRALGWETQYF.

The chain is built from TRBV7-3 and TRBJ2-1; a weak D match, TRBD2 (7 bases). The germline V gene encodes CDR1 SGHTA and CDR2 FQGTGA. With 3 bases removed from V and 7 bases from J, the gap between germline ends came to 16 bases. The CDR3 consists of 15 residues. The CDR3 DNA reads TGTGCCAGCAGCTTGATGGGGGGGCCTCGGAATGAGCAGTTCTTC. It translates to CASSLMGGPRNEQFF.

The chain has TRBV27 and TRBJ1-2; 8 bases fit TRBD1. CDR1 and CDR2 (germline): MNHEY, SMNVEV (reference sequence). J was trimmed by 3 bases and V by 2 bases; bases with no gene match: 5. The CDR3 is 15 amino acids. CDR3 coding DNA: TGTGCCAGCAGTTTACAAACAGGGGGGGACTATGGCTACACCTTC. Translated, it gives CASSLQTGGDYGYTF.

This clone has only a few counts. The J gene is TRBJ2-2, the V gene TRBV23-1; D gene uncertain. TRBV23-1 is an ORF, and what it does is uncertain. This CDR3 is 15 amino acids long. Trimming took 5 bases from V and 2 from J, leaving 12 bases between them. Here the CDR3 reads CASSWQVINTGELFF. CDR3 coding DNA: TGCGCCAGCAGTTGGCAGGTAATAAACACCGGGGAGCTGTTTTTT.

The rearrangement links TRBV18 to TRBJ2-7; a weak D match, TRBD1 (6 bases). With 6 bases removed from V and 3 bases from J, the gap between germline ends came to 12 bases. Germline CDR1 KGHSH, CDR2 LQKENI. There are 13 residues in the CDR3. CDR3 sequence reads: CASSDTGNYEQYF. The CDR3, as DNA: TGTGCCAGCTCGGACACAGGGAACTACGAGCAGTACTTC.

In nucleotides, the CDR3 is TGTGCCAGTAGTAAGGACAGGGCCCACGAGCAGTACTTC. As protein: CASSKDRAHEQYF. V and J are TRBV19 and TRBJ2-7; 8 bases map to TRBD1. The trim removed 4 bases at V and 5 bases at J, leaving 4 bases unmatched. The germline CDR1 and CDR2 sequences are LNHDA and SQIVND (reference sequence). The CDR3 has 13 residues.

The chain combines TRBV9 with TRBJ2-7; no clear D gene. The germline gives CDR1 SGDLS, CDR2 YYNGEE. V was clipped by 0 bases and J by 3 bases, with 13 bases between them. This CDR3 has 15 amino acids. The CDR3 nucleotides read TGTGCCAGCAGCGTAGGTGGCAGTTATGGCTACGAGCAGTACTTC. This codes for CASSVGGSYGYEQYF.